This T cell receptor beta chain originates from a study of glioma-infiltrating T cells after dendritic cell vaccination. This sample's time point: after dendritic cell vaccination, including at tumor progression/relapse. Sequencing was performed with immunoSEQ multiplex PCR; in TCRdb, only in-frame clones are kept and a portion is missing. Among fewer than 65,000 clones listed, roughly 90% were seen once. The CDR3 is 14 residues long. Germline V lookup: CDR1 MDHEN, CDR2 SYDVKM. V dropped 8 bases and J dropped 3; count of bases not matched to a gene: 8. The starting material was blood, obtained after dendritic cell vaccination. The V gene is TRBV28, the J gene TRBJ2-3, with 7 bases aligning to TRBD2. The sequence was obtained from a human donor with glioblastoma. The CDR3 loop reads CASEPGLLTDTQYF. The CDR3 DNA follows: TGTGCCAGCGAACCGGGACTACTGACAGATACGCAGTATTTT.